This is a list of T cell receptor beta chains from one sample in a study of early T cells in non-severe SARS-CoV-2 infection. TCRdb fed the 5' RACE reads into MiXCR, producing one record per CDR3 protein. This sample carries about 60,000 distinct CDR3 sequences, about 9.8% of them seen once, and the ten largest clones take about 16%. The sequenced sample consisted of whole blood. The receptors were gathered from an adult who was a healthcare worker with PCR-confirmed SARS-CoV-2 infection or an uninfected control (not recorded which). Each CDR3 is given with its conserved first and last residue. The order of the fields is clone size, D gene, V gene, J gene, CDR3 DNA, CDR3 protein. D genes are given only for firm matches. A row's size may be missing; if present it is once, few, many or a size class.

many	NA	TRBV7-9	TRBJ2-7	TGTGCCAGCAACTCCGGACTGTCCTCCTACGAGCAGTACTTC	CASNSGLSSYEQYF
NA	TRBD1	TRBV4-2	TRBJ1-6	TGTGCCAGCAGCCAAGCGCGAGCAGGGGGTAATTCACCCCTCCACTTT	CASSQARAGGNSPLHF
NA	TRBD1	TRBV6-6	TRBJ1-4	TGTGCCAGCAGGCTGCCCGGACAGGGGAATGAAAAACTGTTTTTT	CASRLPGQGNEKLFF
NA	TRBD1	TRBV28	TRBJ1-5	TGTGCCAGCAGGTTTGGACAGGCTAGCAATCAGCCCCAGCATTTT	CASRFGQASNQPQHF
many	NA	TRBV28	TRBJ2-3	TGTGCCAGCAGTTTCCAGGGAGCCCAGAGCACAGATACGCAGTATTTT	CASSFQGAQSTDTQYF
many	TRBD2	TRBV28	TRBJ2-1	TGTGCCAGCAGTTTAGGACTAGCAAGCGGTGAGCAGTTCTTC	CASSLGLASGEQFF
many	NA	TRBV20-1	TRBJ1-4	TGCAGTGCTAGGGTGCAGAGTAATGAAAAACTGTTTTTT	CSARVQSNEKLFF
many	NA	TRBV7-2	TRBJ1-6	TGTGCCAGCAGCCATCAGAATTCACCCCTCCACTTT	CASSHQNSPLHF
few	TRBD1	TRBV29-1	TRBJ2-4	TGCAGCGTTGAGACAGGGGGTGCCAAAAACATTCAGTACTTC	CSVETGGAKNIQYF
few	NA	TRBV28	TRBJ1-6	TGTGCCAGCAAGGATCAAAACCTAAATTCACCCCTCCACTTT	CASKDQNLNSPLHF
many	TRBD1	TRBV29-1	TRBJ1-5	TGCAGCGTTTATACAGGGGTAGGTCAGCCCCAGCATTTT	CSVYTGVGQPQHF
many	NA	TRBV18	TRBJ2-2	TGTGCCAGCTCATCAGACCGACCGAACACCGGGGAGCTGTTTTTT	CASSSDRPNTGELFF
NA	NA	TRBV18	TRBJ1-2	TGTGCCAGTTCGACAGATCACTATGGCTACACCTTC	CASSTDHYGYTF
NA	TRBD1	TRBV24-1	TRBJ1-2	TGTGCCACCAGTGAGATCGGGACAGCTGGCTACACCTTC	CATSEIGTAGYTF
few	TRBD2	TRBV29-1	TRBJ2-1	TGCAGCGTTCTGGGACTAGCGGGAGATGAGCAGTTCTTC	CSVLGLAGDEQFF
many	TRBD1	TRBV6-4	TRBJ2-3	TGTGCCAGCAGCCCCGGGACAGTCACAGATACGCAGTATTTT	CASSPGTVTDTQYF
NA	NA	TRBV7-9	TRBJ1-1	TGTGCCAGCAGCCTCACACAGACCCAGAACACTGAAGCTTTCTTT	CASSLTQTQNTEAFF
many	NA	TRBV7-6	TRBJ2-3	TGTGCCAGCAGCTTAGCGTACACAGATACGCAGTATTTT	CASSLAYTDTQYF
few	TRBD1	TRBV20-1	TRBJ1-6	TGCAGTGCTAGAGACGCTCGGGACAGCTTCAATTCACCCCTCCACTTT	CSARDARDSFNSPLHF
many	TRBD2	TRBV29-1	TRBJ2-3	TGCAGCGGACTAGCGGGAGGGCCAGATACGCAGTATTTT	CSGLAGGPDTQYF
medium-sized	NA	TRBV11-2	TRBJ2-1	TGTGCCAGCAGCTTACTTCGAGACTACAATGAGCAGTTCTTC	CASSLLRDYNEQFF
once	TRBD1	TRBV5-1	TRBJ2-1	TGCACCAGCAGCTTGGGGACAGAATTCAATGAGCAGTTCTTC	CTSSLGTEFNEQFF
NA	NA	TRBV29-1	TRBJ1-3	TGCAGCGTTGAGTCCGCTTTAGGAGTTGGAAACACCATATATTTT	CSVESALGVGNTIYF
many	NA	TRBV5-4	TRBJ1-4	TGTGCCAGCAGCACTGCGGACGCCGGTGGAAAACTGTTTTTT	CASSTADAGGKLFF
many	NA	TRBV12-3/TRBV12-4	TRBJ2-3	TGTGCCAGCAGTTTATCGGATGGGCGCTCTAGCACAGATACGCAGTATTTT	CASSLSDGRSSTDTQYF
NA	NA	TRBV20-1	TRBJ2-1	TGCAGTGCTAGAGTACTCCGGAATGAGCAGTTCTTC	CSARVLRNEQFF
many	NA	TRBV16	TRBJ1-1	TGTGCCAGCAGCACCGCGGGCGGGGAAGCTTTCTTT	CASSTAGGEAFF
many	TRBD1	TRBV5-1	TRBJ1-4	TGCGCCAGCAGGGGACAGCTAACTAATGAAAAACTGTTTTTT	CASRGQLTNEKLFF
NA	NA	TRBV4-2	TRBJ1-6	TGTGCCAGCAGCCTTTCCGCCAGGCATGATAATTCACCCCTCCACTTT	CASSLSARHDNSPLHF
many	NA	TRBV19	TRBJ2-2	TGTGCCAGTGCCCAGCCTAACACCGGGGAGCTGTTTTTT	CASAQPNTGELFF
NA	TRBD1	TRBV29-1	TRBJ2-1	TGCAGCGTGGGGACAGTCTTGGCGCGCTTCTTC	CSVGTVLARFF
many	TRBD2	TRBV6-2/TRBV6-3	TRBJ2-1	TGTGCCAGCAGTTACTCGGGGGAGGGTGTTGAGCAGTTCTTC	CASSYSGEGVEQFF
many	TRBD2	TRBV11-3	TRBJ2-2	TGTGCCAGCAGCTTAGCTGGGACTACCAACACCGGGGAGCTGTTTTTT	CASSLAGTTNTGELFF
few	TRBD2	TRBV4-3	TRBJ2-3	TGCGCCAGCAGCCAACGTGCTTGGACTAGCGGGAAATCAGATACGCAGTATTTT	CASSQRAWTSGKSDTQYF
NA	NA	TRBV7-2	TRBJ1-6	TGTGCCAGCAGCTTAGGGGGCCAGCCGTCCTATAATTCACCCCTCCACTTT	CASSLGGQPSYNSPLHF
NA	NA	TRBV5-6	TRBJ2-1	TGTGCCAGCAGCCCCCTTTCTGGGACGCTCTCCTACAATGAGCAGTTCTTC	CASSPLSGTLSYNEQFF
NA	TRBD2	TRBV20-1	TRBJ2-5	TGCAGTGCTAGGGGACTAGCGGGAGGGCCGTTTGGGACCCAGTACTTC	CSARGLAGGPFGTQYF
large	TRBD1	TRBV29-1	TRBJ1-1	TGCAGCGTTGAAGCAGGGGGCAGAGAGGCTTTCTTT	CSVEAGGREAFF
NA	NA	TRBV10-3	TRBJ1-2	TGTGCCATCAGTGAGCTCCCCGGGAGTGGCTACACCTTC	CAISELPGSGYTF
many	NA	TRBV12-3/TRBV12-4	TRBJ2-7	TGTGCCAGCAGTTTAGGGACAGACTACGAGCAGTACTTC	CASSLGTDYEQYF
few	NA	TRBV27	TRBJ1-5	TGTGCCAGCGGAGAACGAGGGGGGCTCGGCAATCAGCCCCAGCATTTT	CASGERGGLGNQPQHF
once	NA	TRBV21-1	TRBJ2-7	TGTGCCAGCAGCCAGGGACAGTTTTACCAGCAGTACTTC	CASSQGQFYQQYF
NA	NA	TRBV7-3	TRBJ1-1	TGTGCCAGCAGCTTAACTGGATCGGGGGACACTGAAGCTTTCTTT	CASSLTGSGDTEAFF
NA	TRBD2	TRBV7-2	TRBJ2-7	TGTGTCAGCAGCTCGGCCCCCGGGACTAGCGGTTACGAGCAGTACTTC	CVSSSAPGTSGYEQYF
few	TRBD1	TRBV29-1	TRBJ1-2	TGCAGCGCAAGCCCCGGGACAGATTATGGCTACACCTTC	CSASPGTDYGYTF
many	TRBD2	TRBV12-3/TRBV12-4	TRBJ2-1	TGTGCCAGCGGAGGGGACTACACGGACAATGAGCAGTTCTTC	CASGGDYTDNEQFF
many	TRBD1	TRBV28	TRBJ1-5	TGTGCCAGCAGTTTATTCGGGACAGGGGGCCGTCAGCCCCAGCATTTT	CASSLFGTGGRQPQHF
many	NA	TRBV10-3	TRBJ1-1	TGTGCCATCAGTGAGTCGAACAAAGCCCCCCTGAACACTGAAGCTTTCTTT	CAISESNKAPLNTEAFF